This TCR beta chain was recovered during a study of blood T cell repertoires in COVID-19. Study at large: Acute and convalescent COVID-19 samples came from the United States, Italy and Spain. Sample material is recorded as cDNA or gDNA derived from T cells, B-cell-depleted T cells, or PBMCs.

Under the authors' procedure: For nucleated cells, counts were estimated from reference gene primer amplification. Data came from immunoSEQ multiplex PCR; TCRdb stores just in-frame clones and leaves some out. V and J calls and clone size are copied from that table; D and trimming were computed from the DNA. The sample gives over 110,000 clones, roughly four fifths of which show up once; less than 15% is in the top ten. Germline V CDR1 and CDR2: SGHTA, FQGNSA. Trimming took off 5 bases at V and 2 bases at J, with 15 bases between the two ends. The CDR3 runs 15 residues. The clonotype comes from a man at least 80 years old with acute or convalescent COVID-19. The chain combines TRBV7-2 with TRBJ2-5; perhaps TRBD1 as D (6 bases). Sequencing was performed on peripheral blood. The CDR3: CASSKIWTAQETQYF. The CDR3, as DNA: TGTGCCAGCAGCAAGATTTGGACAGCTCAAGAGACCCAGTACTTC. Supplemented by reference TRBV7-2 and TRBJ2-5, the full variable domain reads GAGVSQSPSNKVTEKGKDVELRCDPISGHTALYWYRQSLGQGLEFLIYFQGNSAPDKSGLPSDRFSAERTGGSVSTLTIQRTQQEDSAVYLCASSKIWTAQETQYFGPGTRLLVL.